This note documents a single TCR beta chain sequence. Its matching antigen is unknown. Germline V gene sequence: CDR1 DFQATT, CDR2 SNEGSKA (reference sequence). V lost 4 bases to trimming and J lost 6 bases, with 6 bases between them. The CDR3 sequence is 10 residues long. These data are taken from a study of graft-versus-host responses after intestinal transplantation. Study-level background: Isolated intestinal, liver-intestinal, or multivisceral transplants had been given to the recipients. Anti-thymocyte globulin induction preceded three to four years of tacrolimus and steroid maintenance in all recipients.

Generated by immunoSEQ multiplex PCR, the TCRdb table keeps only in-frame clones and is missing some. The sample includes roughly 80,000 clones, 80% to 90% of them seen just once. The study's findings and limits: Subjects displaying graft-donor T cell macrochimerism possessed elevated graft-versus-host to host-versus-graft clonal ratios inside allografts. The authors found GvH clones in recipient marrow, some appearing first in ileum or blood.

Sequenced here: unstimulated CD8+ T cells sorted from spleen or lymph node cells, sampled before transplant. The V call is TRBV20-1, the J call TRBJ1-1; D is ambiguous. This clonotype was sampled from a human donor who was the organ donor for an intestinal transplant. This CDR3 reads CSAMWSEAFF. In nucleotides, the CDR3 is TGCAGTGCTATGTGGTCTGAAGCTTTCTTT.